This TCR beta chain was sequenced during a study of OX40 agonist ivuxolimab in advanced cancers. The overall study: From 23 to 79 years was the age range, with a mean of roughly 59 years, and 70% to 85% were male. Study-wide findings and caveats: Both CD4+ and CD8+ T cell populations in blood had undergone clonal expansion by week 6 at 0.1 to 3.0 mg/kg. Certain nonresponders likewise exhibited a low normalized T-cell clonal expansion.

TCRdb's copy holds only in-frame clones and misses some; the assay was immunoSEQ multiplex PCR. The sample has about 40,000 clones; around 88% are singletons. V was pared by 4 bases and J by 6 bases, with 13 bases between. This CDR3 contains 13 residues. CDR1 and CDR2 (germline): GTSNPN, SVGIG (reference sequence). On this clone itself: What it recognizes is unknown.

The receptor comes from an adult with an advanced solid tumor such as melanoma, head and neck, liver or kidney cancer. Specimen: CD4+ or CD8+ T cells sorted from blood, collected in a trial of the OX40 agonist ivuxolimab. J is TRBJ2-1 and V is TRBV30; TRBD2 is a possible D gene (6 bases). This chain's CDR3 is CAWIPGVGNEQFF. The CDR3, as DNA: TGTGCCTGGATCCCGGGAGTAGGCAATGAGCAGTTCTTC.